One TCR beta chain is described in this entry. The data stem from a study of blood T cell repertoires in COVID-19. The ends were cut back, 5 bases at V and 10 bases at J, with 17 bases in the middle. The CDR3 spans 14 residues. Germline CDR1 is SGHTA and CDR2 is FQGNSA. Using immunoSEQ multiplex PCR, the repertoire was profiled, and TCRdb retains in-frame clones only, with some absent. This sample carries 130,000 to 150,000 clones, less than 90% of them seen once, and the ten largest clones take roughly two fifths. This rearrangement joins TRBV7-2 to TRBJ1-4, with unresolved D. The sequencing input was peripheral blood. The TCR comes from a human donor in a cohort sampled during active COVID-19. The CDR3 sequence is CASSLGQEAAKLFF. The CDR3 nucleotides read TGTGCCAGCAGCCTTGGGCAGGAAGCAGCAAAACTGTTTTTT.